This T cell receptor (beta chain) emerged from a study of shared clonotypes between healthy human individuals. About the research overall: A couple of women and three men aged 18 to 49 made up the donors. Study outcomes and limitations: Clonotypes shared by all four sorted-subset donors had higher generation probabilities than non-shared clonotypes.

Worth noting for this clone: Its cognate antigen is unknown.

This CDR3 is 16 amino acids long. Germline values: CDR1 SGHDT, CDR2 YYEEEE. V lost 4 bases, J lost 7 bases, and 14 bases stayed unmatched. Sequencing was performed with immunoSEQ multiplex PCR; in TCRdb, only in-frame clones are kept and a portion is missing. The sample has a few million clones, approximately 94% seen once. The sample comprised naive CD4+ T cells sorted from blood. Subset noted: CD45RA+ positively selected. The receptor was derived from a man aged 18 to 30 in good health. V is TRBV5-6 and J is TRBJ2-1, with 7 bases matching TRBD1. CDR3 residues: CASSLIATGVRNEQFF. The CDR3 DNA sequence: TGTGCCAGCAGCCTGATTGCTACAGGGGTACGGAATGAGCAGTTCTTC.